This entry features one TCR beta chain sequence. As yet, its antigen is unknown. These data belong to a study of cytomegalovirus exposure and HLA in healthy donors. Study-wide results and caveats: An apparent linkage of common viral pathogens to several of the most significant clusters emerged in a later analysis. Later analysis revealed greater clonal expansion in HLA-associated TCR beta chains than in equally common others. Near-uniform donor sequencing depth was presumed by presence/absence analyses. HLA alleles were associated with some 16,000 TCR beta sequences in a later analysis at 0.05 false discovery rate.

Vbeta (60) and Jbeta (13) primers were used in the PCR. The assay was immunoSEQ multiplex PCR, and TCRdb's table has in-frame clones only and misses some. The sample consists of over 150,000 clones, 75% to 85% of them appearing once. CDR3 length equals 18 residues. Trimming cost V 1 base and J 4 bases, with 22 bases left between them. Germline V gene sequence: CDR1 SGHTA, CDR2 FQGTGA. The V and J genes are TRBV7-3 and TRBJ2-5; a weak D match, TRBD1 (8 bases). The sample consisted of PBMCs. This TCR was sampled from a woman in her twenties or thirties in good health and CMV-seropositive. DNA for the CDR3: TGTGCCAGCAGCTTAAATAGCGGGCAGGGGGCGCGAGGAGAGACCCAGTACTTC. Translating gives CASSLNSGQGARGETQYF.